These 24 T cell receptor beta chains share one sample of origin, sequenced in a study of blood T cell repertoires in COVID-19. The method was immunoSEQ multiplex PCR; TCRdb's version includes in-frame clones alone and lacks a portion of them. The sample has roughly 190,000 clones, 80% to 85% seen once. Source material: peripheral blood. The receptor set was obtained from a human donor with acute or convalescent COVID-19. The donor label of this sample is uncertain.

The chain recombines TRBV5-1 with TRBJ2-3, with 8 positions matching TRBD2. CDR1 is SGHRS and CDR2 is YFSETQ in the germline V gene. J lost 2 bases, V lost 0 bases, and 5 bases had no gene match. This CDR3 contains 16 residues. The CDR3 spells CASSLGGGGTTDTQYF. For the CDR3, the DNA is TGCGCCAGCAGCTTGGGTGGCGGGGGGACCACAGATACGCAGTATTTT.

V usage is TRBV10-1 and J usage is TRBJ2-1; TRBD2 matches at 8 bases. The V and J ends lost 3 bases and 2 bases, in that order; junction bases with no gene match: 3. CDR1 is WNHNN and CDR2 is SYGVQD in the germline V gene (reference sequence). CDR3 length: 15 residues. The CDR3 is CASSDTSGTYNEQFF. The CDR3 region has the DNA TGCGCCAGCAGTGACACTAGCGGTACCTACAATGAGCAGTTCTTC.

The chain employs TRBV3-1 (or the pseudogene TRBV3-2) and TRBJ1-2; 7 nucleotides line up with TRBD1. This CDR3 contains 14 residues. V lost 4 bases to trimming and J lost 3 bases; unmatched junction nucleotides: 5. Germline lookup yields CDR1 LGHDT and CDR2 YNNKEL (reference sequence). CDR3 sequence reads: CASSPRDRDYGYTF. The DNA for the CDR3 is TGTGCCAGCAGCCCTCGAGACAGGGACTATGGCTACACCTTC.

To note about this clone: One end of the junction varies from germline; a read error may be responsible. The V and J genes are TRBV6-5 and TRBJ2-7, with D maybe TRBD2 (5 bases). Germline V gene data show CDR1 as MNHEY and CDR2 as SVGAGI. This CDR3 region has 13 residues. The CDR3 bases are TGTGCCAGCACCGAGGGAGTGGAGAACAGAAAGGCTTTC. Translated, it gives CASTEGVENRKAF.

The chain links TRBV2 to TRBJ2-3; D perhaps matches TRBD2 (6 bases). The CDR3 has 15 amino acids. V was pared by 4 bases and J by 2 bases, with 13 bases between. From germline, CDR1 is SNHLY and CDR2 FYNNEI. The CDR3 sequence: CASSGVGGPTDTQYF. DNA for the CDR3: TGTGCCAGCAGTGGTGTGGGAGGACCCACAGATACGCAGTATTTT. Looking up the rest from reference TRBV2 and TRBJ2-3 gives the full variable domain: EPEVTQTPSHQVTQMGQEVILRCVPISNHLYFYWYRQILGQKVEFLVSFYNNEISEKSEIFDDQFSVERPDGSNFTLKIRSTKLEDSAMYFCASSGVGGPTDTQYFGPGTRLTVL.

This chain joins TRBV2 and TRBJ2-7, with 7 nucleotides matching TRBD1. The CDR3 consists of 15 residues. V shed 6 bases and J 3 bases; nucleotides not matched to a gene: 11. The germline CDR1 and CDR2 sequences are SNHLY and FYNNEI. For the CDR3, the DNA is TGTGCCAGCAGGGCCGACAGGGTGGTTCGCTACGAGCAGTACTTC. As protein: CASRADRVVRYEQYF.

The chain couples TRBV30 to TRBJ1-4; D might be TRBD1 (6 bases). Germline CDR1 and CDR2: GTSNPN and SVGIG (reference sequence). This CDR3 is built from 13 residues. Trimming shortened V by 1 base and J by 5 bases, and 8 bases separated the two germline ends. The CDR3 sequence: CAWSGQENEKLFF. The CDR3 DNA reads TGTGCCTGGAGTGGACAGGAAAATGAAAAACTGTTTTTT.

The chain has TRBV5-1 and TRBJ2-1; tentative D call: TRBD1 (6 bases). Trimming removed 0 bases from V and 0 bases from J, with 7 bases in between. CDR3 length equals 15 residues. Germline loops: CDR1 SGHRS, CDR2 YFSETQ. The CDR3 region has the DNA TGCGCCAGCAGCTTGGCCAGGGGCTCCTACAATGAGCAGTTCTTC. Protein sequence: CASSLARGSYNEQFF.

The rearrangement uses TRBV19 and TRBJ1-4; maybe TRBD1 (6 bases). V lost 6 bases, J lost 7 bases, and 12 bases lay in between. CDR1 and CDR2 (germline): LNHDA, SQIVND (reference sequence). The CDR3 runs to 13 residues. DNA for the CDR3: TGTGCCAGTAGCCGACAGGATCTTGAAAAACTGTTTTTT. Translation: CASSRQDLEKLFF.

The chain employs TRBV27 and TRBJ2-7, with 11 bases fitting TRBD2. The junction had 6 bases not matched to a gene; V was cut back by 5 bases and J by 0 bases. CDR3 size: 16 residues. Per germline, CDR1 MNHEY and CDR2 SMNVEV (reference sequence). For the CDR3, the DNA is TGTGCCAGCAGTCCACGACTAGCGGGAACCTCCTACGAGCAGTACTTC. Its protein product is CASSPRLAGTSYEQYF.

V and J are TRBV6-5 and TRBJ1-5, with TRBD1 as a possible D gene (6 bases). Germline V gene data show CDR1 as MNHEY and CDR2 as SVGAGI. The CDR3 sequence is 14 residues long. Trimming pared 8 bases from V and 6 bases from J, leaving 17 bases between. CDR3 bases: TGTGCCAGCTCACGAGGGAGGGGGACTCAGCCCCAGCATTTT. Translated: CASSRGRGTQPQHF.

This chain links TRBV7-2 with TRBJ2-7; D not certain. The CDR3 consists of 11 residues. V gave up 1 base and J gave up 7 bases, with 5 bases separating them. Germline values: CDR1 SGHTA, CDR2 FQGNSA. CDR3 in amino acids: CASSLVREQYF. CDR3 DNA: TGTGCCAGCAGCTTAGTACGGGAGCAGTACTTC. Full variable domain (outside the CDR3, taken from reference TRBV7-2 and TRBJ2-7): GAGVSQSPSNKVTEKGKDVELRCDPISGHTALYWYRQSLGQGLEFLIYFQGNSAPDKSGLPSDRFSAERTGGSVSTLTIQRTQQEDSAVYLCASSLVREQYFGPGTRLTVT.

This clone was detected a few times. This chain joins TRBV5-5 and TRBJ1-2, with D possibly being TRBD1 (6 bases). Germline values: CDR1 SGHKS, CDR2 YYEKEE (reference sequence). Trimming removed 0 bases at V and 2 bases at J, with 17 bases between. The CDR3 loop spans 17 amino acids. Here the CDR3 reads CASSLDSPGTLNYGYTF. CDR3 coding DNA: TGTGCCAGCAGCTTGGACAGCCCGGGGACACTGAACTATGGCTACACCTTC.

The count of this clone is one. The V call is TRBV4-2, the J call TRBJ2-7, with D perhaps matching TRBD2 (6 bases). V was clipped by 0 bases and J by 2 bases, with 20 bases between them. The V gene's germline CDR1 is LGHNA and CDR2 YNFKEQ. This CDR3 region has 18 residues. This chain's CDR3 is CASSQDYTSSVLTYEQYF. CDR3 DNA: TGTGCCAGCAGCCAAGACTATACTAGCAGCGTGTTAACCTACGAGCAGTACTTC.

CDR3 residues: CASNAAGGPAELFF. The CDR3 DNA reads TGTGCCAGCAATGCGGCGGGGGGACCTGCGGAGCTGTTTTTT. The chain is built from TRBV2 and TRBJ2-2; 8 bases are a match to TRBD2. V was pared by 7 bases and J by 10 bases, with 11 bases of the junction left unmatched. Germline V gene data show CDR1 as SNHLY and CDR2 as FYNNEI. This CDR3 has 14 residues.

This chain joins TRBV5-4 and TRBJ1-1; D gene uncertain. The CDR3 runs to 14 residues. The germline V gene encodes CDR1 SGHNT and CDR2 YYREEE (reference sequence). Trimming left V 5 bases short and J 2 bases short, with 13 bases between. CDR3 DNA sequence: TGTGCCAGCAGGTCTTTGGCAGTTAACACTGAAGCTTTCTTT. Protein sequence: CASRSLAVNTEAFF.

The chain employs TRBV19 and TRBJ1-5; 7 nucleotides agree with TRBD1. Germline V CDR1 and CDR2: LNHDA, SQIVND (reference sequence). The CDR3 is 15 amino acids. The J segment lost 5 bases and the V segment lost 1 base, leaving 5 bases of the junction unmatched. CDR3 bases: TGTGCCAGTAGTATAGTTGGGGACAGCGATCAGCCCCAGCATTTT. Amino acids: CASSIVGDSDQPQHF.

This chain links TRBV5-1 with TRBJ2-7; 7 bases fit TRBD1. The ends lost 4 bases at V and 0 bases at J; junction bases unmatched: 4. CDR3 length: 14 amino acids. From germline, CDR1 is SGHRS and CDR2 YFSETQ. CDR3 nucleotides: TGCGCCAGCAGCCGGGACAGCACCTCCTACGAGCAGTACTTC. Its protein is CASSRDSTSYEQYF.

V is TRBV9 and J is TRBJ2-7; TRBD1 agrees at 9 bases. There are 15 residues in the CDR3. The V and J ends lost 4 bases and 4 bases, in that order; junction bases with no gene match: 9. Germline CDR1 SGDLS, CDR2 YYNGEE. The CDR3 sequence: CASSTGTGLSYEQYF. DNA of the CDR3: TGTGCCAGCAGCACCGGGACAGGGTTATCGTACGAGCAGTACTTC.

The genes are TRBV7-9 and TRBJ2-5, with 12 nucleotides matching TRBD1. With 5 bases clipped from V and 1 base from J, the junction kept 5 bases outside the gene matches. The V gene's germline CDR1 is SEHNR and CDR2 FQNEAQ (reference sequence). This CDR3 is built from 16 residues. The DNA for the CDR3 is TGTGCCAGCAGCAGAGGGACAGGGGGCCCCCAAGAGACCCAGTACTTC. Its translation is CASSRGTGGPQETQYF. Full variable domain (remainder filled in from reference TRBV7-9 and TRBJ2-5): DTGVSQNPRHKITKRGQNVTFRCDPISEHNRLYWYRQTLGQGPEFLTYFQNEAQLEKSRLLSDRFSAERPKGSFSTLEIQRTEQGDSAMYLCASSRGTGGPQETQYFGPGTRLLVL.

The rearrangement links TRBV7-9 to TRBJ2-3; possible D gene TRBD1, 6 bases. V lost 1 base, J lost 13 bases, and 15 bases lay in between. This CDR3 spans 13 amino acids. The germline V gene has CDR1 SEHNR and CDR2 FQNEAQ (reference sequence). The CDR3 DNA reads TGTGCCAGCAGCTTAGTGGAGTGGGGGCAAGAGTATTTT. It translates to CASSLVEWGQEYF.

This sequence joins TRBV29-1 and TRBJ2-7; 7 bases fit TRBD1. J was trimmed by 1 base and V by 5 bases; bases with no gene match: 5. This CDR3 is built from 13 residues. The V gene's germline CDR1 is SQVTM and CDR2 ANQGSEA. CDR3 residues: CSVNPTGSYEQYF. The CDR3 DNA sequence: TGCAGCGTTAACCCGACAGGGTCCTACGAGCAGTACTTC.

The rearrangement links TRBV2 to TRBJ2-7; the match to TRBD2 covers 8 bases. The ends lost 10 bases at V and 3 bases at J; junction bases unmatched: 14. The CDR3 has 15 amino acids. Germline CDR1 is SNHLY and CDR2 is FYNNEI. The CDR3 region has the DNA TGTGCCACCTCCTCCGGGACTAGTACCCTCTACGAGCAGTACTTC. Protein sequence: CATSSGTSTLYEQYF.

The chain links TRBV6-6 to TRBJ1-5; maybe TRBD1 (6 bases). With 5 bases removed from V and 3 bases from J, the gap between germline ends came to 14 bases. The CDR3 covers 15 residues. The germline V gene encodes CDR1 MNHNY and CDR2 SVGAGI (reference sequence). CDR3 DNA sequence: TGTGCCAGCAGTCCTGACAGGAACCACAATCAGCCCCAGCATTTT. It encodes CASSPDRNHNQPQHF.